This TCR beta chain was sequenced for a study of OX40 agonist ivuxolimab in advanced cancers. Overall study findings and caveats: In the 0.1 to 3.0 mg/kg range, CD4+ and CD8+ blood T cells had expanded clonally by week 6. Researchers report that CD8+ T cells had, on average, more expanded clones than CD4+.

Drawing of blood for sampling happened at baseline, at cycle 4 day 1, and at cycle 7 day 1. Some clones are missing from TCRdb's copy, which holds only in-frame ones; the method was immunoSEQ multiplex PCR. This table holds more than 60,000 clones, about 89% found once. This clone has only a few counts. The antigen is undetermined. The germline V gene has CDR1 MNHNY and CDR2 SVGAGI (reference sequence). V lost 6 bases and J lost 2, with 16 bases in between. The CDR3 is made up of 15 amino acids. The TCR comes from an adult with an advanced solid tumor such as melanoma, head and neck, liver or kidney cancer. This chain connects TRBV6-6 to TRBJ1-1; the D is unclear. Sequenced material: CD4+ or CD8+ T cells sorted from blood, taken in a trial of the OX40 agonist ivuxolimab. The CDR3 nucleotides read TGTGCCAGCAGAATCACCGGAGATCCTAACACTGAAGCTTTCTTT. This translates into CASRITGDPNTEAFF.